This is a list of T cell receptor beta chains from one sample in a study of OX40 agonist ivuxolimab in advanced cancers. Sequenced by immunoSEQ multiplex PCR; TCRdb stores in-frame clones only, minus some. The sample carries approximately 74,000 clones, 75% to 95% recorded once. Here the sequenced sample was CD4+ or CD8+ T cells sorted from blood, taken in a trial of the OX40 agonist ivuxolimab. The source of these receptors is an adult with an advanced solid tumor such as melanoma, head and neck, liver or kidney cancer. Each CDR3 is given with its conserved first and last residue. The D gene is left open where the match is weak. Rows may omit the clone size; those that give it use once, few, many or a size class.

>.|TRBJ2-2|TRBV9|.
TGTGCCAGCAGCGCGTACCGGGACACCGGGGAGCTGTTTTTT
CASSAYRDTGELFF
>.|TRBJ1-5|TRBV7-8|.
TGTGCCAGCAGCCCCATTCAGGGGTGGAATCAGCCCCAGCATTTT
CASSPIQGWNQPQHF
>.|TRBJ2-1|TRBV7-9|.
TGTGCCAGCAGCCCTTCGGGAATTGGGGCTAGTGGTTACAATGAGCAGTTCTTC
CASSPSGIGASGYNEQFF
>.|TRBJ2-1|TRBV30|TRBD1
TGTGCCTGGAGTTTGACGACAGGGAATGAGCAGTTCTTC
CAWSLTTGNEQFF
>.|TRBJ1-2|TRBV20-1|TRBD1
TGCAGTGCAACAGGGGGCCATGGCTACACCTTC
CSATGGHGYTF
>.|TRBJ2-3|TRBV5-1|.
TGCGCCAGCACGTCCCATGGGGGGACAGTTTTCACAGATACGCAGTATTTT
CASTSHGGTVFTDTQYF
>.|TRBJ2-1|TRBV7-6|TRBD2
TGTGCCAGCAGCTCAGGCGGGAGCTACAATGAGCAGTTCTTC
CASSSGGSYNEQFF
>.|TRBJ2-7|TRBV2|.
TGTGCCAGCAGTGAACTTCTCCTAAGCTCCTACGAGCAGTACTTC
CASSELLLSSYEQYF
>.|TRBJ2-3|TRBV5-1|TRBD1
TGCGCCAGCAGCTTCGGGACAGGGTCTTCCACAGATACGCAGTATTTT
CASSFGTGSSTDTQYF
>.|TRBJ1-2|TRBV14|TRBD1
TGTGCCAGCAGCCATACGGGACAGGACTCTTACTATGGCTACACCTTC
CASSHTGQDSYYGYTF
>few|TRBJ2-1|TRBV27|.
TGTGCCAGCAGTACCCCCTACAATGAGCAGTTCTTC
CASSTPYNEQFF
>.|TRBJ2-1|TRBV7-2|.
TGTGCCAGCAGCTTAGATCCGGTCTCCTACAATGAGCAGTTCTTC
CASSLDPVSYNEQFF
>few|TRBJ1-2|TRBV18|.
TGTGCCAGCTCCGGAGCCTCTAACTATGGCTACACCTTC
CASSGASNYGYTF
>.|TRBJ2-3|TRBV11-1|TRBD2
TGTGCCAGCAGCTTCCCCACTAGCGGGAGTATGAATGGCGCAGATACGCAGTATTTT
CASSFPTSGSMNGADTQYF
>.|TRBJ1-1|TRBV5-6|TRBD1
TGTGCCAGCAGCTTGTTACAGGGGGGCTCAGTTATGAACACTGAAGCTTTCTTT
CASSLLQGGSVMNTEAFF
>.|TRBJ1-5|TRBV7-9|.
TGTGCCAGCAGCTTAGTGGCCGGGGGGCGACCAGGGGAGCCCCAGCATTTT
CASSLVAGGRPGEPQHF
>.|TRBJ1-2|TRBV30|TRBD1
TGTGCCTGGAGTGTAGTGACAGGGGGCTTGGAGGGCTACACCTTC
CAWSVVTGGLEGYTF
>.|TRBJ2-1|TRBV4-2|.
TGTGCCAGCAGCCTCTCTAGTGGCAATGAGCAGTTCTTC
CASSLSSGNEQFF
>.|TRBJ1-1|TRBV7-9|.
TGTGCCAGCAGCTTACCGCCACAGGGATTAAACACTGAAGCTTTCTTT
CASSLPPQGLNTEAFF
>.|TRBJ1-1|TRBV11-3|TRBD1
TGTGCCAGCAGCTTAGGTACAGGGGAGCCTGAAGCTTTCTTT
CASSLGTGEPEAFF
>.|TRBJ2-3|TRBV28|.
TGTGCCAGCAGTTTTTATAGCGGATTAACCACAGATACGCAGTATTTT
CASSFYSGLTTDTQYF
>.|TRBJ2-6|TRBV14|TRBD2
TGTGCCAGCAGCCAAGTGCAGGGAGGGATTACTGGGGCCAACGTCCTGACTTTC
CASSQVQGGITGANVLTF
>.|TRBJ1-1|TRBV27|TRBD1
TGTGCCAGCAGCCCTGTGACAGGGGTGAACACTGAAGCTTTCTTT
CASSPVTGVNTEAFF
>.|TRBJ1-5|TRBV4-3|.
TGCGCCAGCAGCCAAGATGGCGCCGGCAATCAGCCCCAGCATTTT
CASSQDGAGNQPQHF
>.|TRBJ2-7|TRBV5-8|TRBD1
TGTGCCAGCAGCTTGGGTGGGACAGGGAGGGACGAGCAGTACTTC
CASSLGGTGRDEQYF
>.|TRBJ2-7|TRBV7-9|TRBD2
TGTGCCAGCAGCCCTCCCCAAGGCCTCAAGGGCGGGAGCTCCTACGAGCAGTACTTC
CASSPPQGLKGGSSYEQYF
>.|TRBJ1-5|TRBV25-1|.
TGTGCCAGTGGGGCAGGGAGTCAGCCCCAGCATTTT
CASGAGSQPQHF